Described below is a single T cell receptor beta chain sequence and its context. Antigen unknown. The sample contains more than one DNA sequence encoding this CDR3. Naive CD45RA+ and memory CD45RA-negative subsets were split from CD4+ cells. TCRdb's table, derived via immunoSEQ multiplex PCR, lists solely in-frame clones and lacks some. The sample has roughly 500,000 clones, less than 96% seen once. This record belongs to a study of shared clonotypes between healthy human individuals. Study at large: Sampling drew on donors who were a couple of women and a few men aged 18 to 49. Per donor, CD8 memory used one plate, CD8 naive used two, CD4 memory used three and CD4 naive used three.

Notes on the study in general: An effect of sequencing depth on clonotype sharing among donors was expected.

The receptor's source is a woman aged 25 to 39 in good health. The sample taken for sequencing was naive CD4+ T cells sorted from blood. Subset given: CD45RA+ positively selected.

The CDR3 DNA is TGTGCCAGTGGGGGGCAGGGGAATTCACCCCTCCACTTT. This encodes CASGGQGNSPLHF. This chain joins TRBV2 and TRBJ1-6; possibly TRBD1 for D (6 bases). CDR3 length: 13 residues. The V gene's germline CDR1 is SNHLY and CDR2 FYNNEI. The V gene lost 9 bases and the J gene lost 7 bases, with 13 bases spanning the gap. Full variable domain (remainder filled in from reference TRBV2 and TRBJ1-6): EPEVTQTPSHQVTQMGQEVILRCVPISNHLYFYWYRQILGQKVEFLVSFYNNEISEKSEIFDDQFSVERPDGSNFTLKIRSTKLEDSAMYFCASGGQGNSPLHFGNGTRLTVT.